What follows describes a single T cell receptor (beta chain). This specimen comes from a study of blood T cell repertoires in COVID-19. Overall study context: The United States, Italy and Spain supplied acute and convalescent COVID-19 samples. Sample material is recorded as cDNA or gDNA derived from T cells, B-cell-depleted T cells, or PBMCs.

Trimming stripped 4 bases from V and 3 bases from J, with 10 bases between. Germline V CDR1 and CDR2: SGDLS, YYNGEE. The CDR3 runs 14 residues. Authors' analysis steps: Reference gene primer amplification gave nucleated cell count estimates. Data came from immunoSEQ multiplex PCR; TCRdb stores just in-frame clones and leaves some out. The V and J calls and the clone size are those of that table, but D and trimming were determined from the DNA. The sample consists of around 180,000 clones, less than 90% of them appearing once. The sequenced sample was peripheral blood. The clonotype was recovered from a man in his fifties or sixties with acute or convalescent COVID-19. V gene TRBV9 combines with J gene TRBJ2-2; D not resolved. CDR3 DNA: TGTGCCAGCAGCCCTGACGGAGACACCGGGGAGCTGTTTTTT. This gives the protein CASSPDGDTGELFF.